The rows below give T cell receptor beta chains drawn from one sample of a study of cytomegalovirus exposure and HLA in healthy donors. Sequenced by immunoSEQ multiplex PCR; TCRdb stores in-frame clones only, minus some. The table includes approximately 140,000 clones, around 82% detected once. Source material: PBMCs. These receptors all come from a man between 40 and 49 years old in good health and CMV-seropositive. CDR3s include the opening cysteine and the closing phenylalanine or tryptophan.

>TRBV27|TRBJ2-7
CASSLTSGSYEQYF
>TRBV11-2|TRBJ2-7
CASSLRGTYEQYF
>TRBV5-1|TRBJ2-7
CASSLIAGDHEQYF
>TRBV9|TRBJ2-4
CASSPQGAYIQYF
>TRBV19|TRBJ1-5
CASSISGQPQHF
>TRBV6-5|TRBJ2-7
CASSYSQTGVTYEQYF
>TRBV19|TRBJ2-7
CASSIGLFSYEQYF
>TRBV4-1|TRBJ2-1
CASSRGPLGTYNEQFF
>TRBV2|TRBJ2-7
CASIFSGGYEQYF
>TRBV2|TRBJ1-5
CASSAEGAGNQPQHF
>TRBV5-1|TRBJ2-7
CASSLVRGTERYEQYF
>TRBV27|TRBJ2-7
CASSLSRRDEQYF
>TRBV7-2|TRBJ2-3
CASSRTSGRGADTQYF
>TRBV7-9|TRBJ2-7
CASSFAGTSGSYEQYF
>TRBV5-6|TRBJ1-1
CASSLPRNTEAFF
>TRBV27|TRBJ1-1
CASSFSRGTEAFF
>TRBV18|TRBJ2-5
CASSPTQQETQYF
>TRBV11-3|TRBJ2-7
CASSSSGTGIYEQYF
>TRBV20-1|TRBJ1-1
CSARRQVEAFF
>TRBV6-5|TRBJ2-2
CASSYGRRGRAGELFF
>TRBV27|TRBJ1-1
CASSFRGIDTEAFF
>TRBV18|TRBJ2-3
CASSPSLTSGRTYTQYF
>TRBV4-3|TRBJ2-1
CASSQLAGSYNEQFF
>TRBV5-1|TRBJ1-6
CASSSLGQVGETPLHF
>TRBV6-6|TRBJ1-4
CASSWRTGPTNEKLFF
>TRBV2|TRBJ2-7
CASSEAGQLSYEQYF
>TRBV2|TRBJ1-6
CASVGGRNSPLHF
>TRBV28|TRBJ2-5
CASSIREAQYF
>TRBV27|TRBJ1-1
CASSSGTGNTEAFF
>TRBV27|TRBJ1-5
CASSFRVTSNQPQHF
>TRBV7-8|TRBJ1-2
CASSLYRKANYGYTF
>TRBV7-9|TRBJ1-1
CASSLTVNTEAFF
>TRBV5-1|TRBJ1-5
CASSLTGSYSNQPQHF
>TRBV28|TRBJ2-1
CASRRGGIYNEQFF
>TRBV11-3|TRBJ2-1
CAISTSRNEQFF
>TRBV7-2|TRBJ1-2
CASSFVGGSYGYTF
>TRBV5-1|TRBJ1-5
CASSLGQGVNQPQHF
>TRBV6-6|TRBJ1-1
CASKHTGEGSTEAFF
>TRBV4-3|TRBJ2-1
CASSQDVVRGMDNEQFF
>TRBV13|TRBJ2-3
CASSLGGSQGTQYF
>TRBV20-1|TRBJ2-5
CSARARETQYF
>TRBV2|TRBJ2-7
CASTEGLPSGEQYF
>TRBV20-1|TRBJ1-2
CSGTNYGYTF